This TCR beta chain stems from a study of Ad26.COV2.S vaccination and SARS-CoV-2 variants. Background on the study: Donor got 5x10^10 or 1x10^11 viral particles of Ad26.COV2.S. Findings and limits, study-wide: Placebo recipients had lower spike-specific TCR breadth than vaccine recipients.

The germline gives CDR1 SGHDN, CDR2 FVKESK. V lost 0 bases and J lost 8, with 13 bases in between. This CDR3 spans 15 amino acids. The table came from immunoSEQ multiplex PCR; TCRdb's copy has only in-frame clones and leaves some out. This table holds about 420,000 clones, 70% to 90% found once. This clone was picked up one time. Its antigen is unidentified. The treatment here: 15 to 20 received Ad26.COV2.S at low or high dose, single or two shots; roughly 5 received placebo; per-sample allocation not given. Collection of the samples took place on day 63 after the first injection of vaccine or placebo. A Boston donor was an adult aged 18-55 years.

This sample comprised peripheral blood, obtained in a trial of Ad26.COV2.S vaccine versus placebo. The rearrangement links TRBV14 to TRBJ1-4; TRBD1 is a possible D gene (5 bases). This receptor was obtained from a person between 18 and 60 years old who received the Ad26.COV2.S COVID-19 vaccine or a placebo. The CDR3 loop is CASSQERGLGEKLFF. CDR3 bases: TGTGCCAGCAGCCAAGAAAGGGGTTTGGGGGAAAAACTGTTTTTT.